This record concerns one T cell receptor beta chain sequence. Its target is not known. The sample belongs to a study of human T cells and chemical hapten exposure. Findings and caveats of the study: TCRs whose frequency exceeded 1 in 1000 remained the same following DPC sensitization. Patch test score was positively correlated with the counts of PT1 expanded TCRs.

The V and J ends lost 0 bases and 1 base respectively, with 6 bases between them. The CDR3 runs 14 residues. Per germline, CDR1 MNHEY and CDR2 SVGAGI. The time point was: patch test 1, 2 weeks after DPC sensitization. The treatment here: therapeutic diphenylcyclopropenone sensitization with weekly scalp DPC. Whole blood that had not been fractionated was the source of extracted total RNA. One entry per CDR3 protein results from TCRdb running MiXCR on the RACE reads. The table shows tens of thousands of distinct CDR3 sequences, with 30% to 35% occurring only once. Sequenced here: whole blood, sampled in connection with sensitization to the hapten diphenylcyclopropenone (DPC). The TCR was taken from a man aged 35-49 years with alopecia areata. Some clones in this sample may be carry-over from other donors' samples. The chain is built from TRBV6-5 and TRBJ1-1; no definite D call. The CDR3 loop is CASSYSFQNTEAFF. The CDR3, as DNA: TGTGCCAGCAGTTACTCGTTCCAGAACACTGAAGCTTTCTTT.